Each of the 21 T cell receptor beta chains below was sequenced from the same sample in a study of beta chain features in type 1 diabetes. The sequenced template was cDNA made from the entire isolated RNA. Produced via immunoSEQ multiplex PCR; TCRdb's table is partial and in-frame only. The sample consists of under 20,000 clones, over 40% of them appearing once. Sequencing was carried out using stem cell memory CD4+ T cells from blood. These receptors came from a woman aged 40 to 55 in good health.

The chain recombines TRBV15 with TRBJ2-5, with D perhaps matching TRBD2 (6 bases). V lost 4 bases and J lost 0, with 9 bases in between. This CDR3 has 14 amino acids. CDR1 and CDR2 from the germline V gene are LNHNV and YYDKDF (reference sequence). CDR3 protein: CATSNRDYQETQYF. As DNA, the CDR3 is TGTGCCACCAGCAACCGGGACTACCAAGAGACCCAGTACTTC.

This clone has a handful of counts. The chain uses TRBV5-1 and TRBJ1-1, with D tentatively TRBD1 (6 bases). The CDR3 runs to 19 residues. Germline loops: CDR1 SGHRS, CDR2 YFSETQ. V gave up 0 bases and J gave up 0 bases, with 21 bases separating them. CDR3 DNA sequence: TGCGCCAGCAGCTTGGGGGTGCTCGGACAGACCGGGTTGAACACTGAAGCTTTCTTT. Protein sequence: CASSLGVLGQTGLNTEAFF.

This clone has a handful of counts. This sequence joins TRBV4-2 and TRBJ1-1; 11 positions match TRBD1. V gave up 3 bases and J gave up 5 bases; unmatched junction bases: 5. Germline V lookup: CDR1 LGHNA, CDR2 YNFKEQ. The CDR3 contains 15 residues. The CDR3 is CASSHRTGGDTEAFF. The CDR3 nucleotides read TGTGCCAGCAGCCACCGGACAGGGGGCGATACTGAAGCTTTCTTT.

This clone appeared a few times. The V gene is TRBV5-1, the J gene TRBJ2-5; D possibly corresponds to TRBD2 (6 bases). The CDR3 covers 14 residues. Germline V lookup: CDR1 SGHRS, CDR2 YFSETQ. V lost 2 bases to trimming and J lost 3 bases, with 11 bases between them. This CDR3 reads CASSFRDSKETQYF. CDR3 nucleotide sequence: TGCGCCAGCAGCTTCCGGGACTCAAAAGAGACCCAGTACTTC.

The chain has TRBV11-2 and TRBJ2-5; the D gene is possibly TRBD2 (5 bases). The CDR3 is made up of 14 amino acids. Germline CDR1 and CDR2: SGHAT and FQNNGV. V lost 5 bases and J lost 0, with 10 bases in between. CDR3 protein: CASSPPGYQETQYF. Written as DNA, the CDR3 is TGTGCCAGCAGCCCCCCGGGGTACCAAGAGACCCAGTACTTC.

This chain connects TRBV5-4 to TRBJ2-2, with TRBD1 matching over 8 bases. Germline CDR1 is SGHNT and CDR2 is YYREEE (reference sequence). Trimming took 4 bases from V and 4 from J; bases not matched to a gene: 3. The CDR3 spans 14 residues. In DNA, the CDR3 is TGTGCCAGCAGCCAACAGGGGGGCACCGGGGAGCTGTTTTTT. As protein: CASSQQGGTGELFF.

The V gene is TRBV25-1, the J gene TRBJ2-2; D might be TRBD1 (5 bases). The length of the CDR3 is 16 residues. Germline CDR1 and CDR2: MGHDK and SYGVNS. Trimming left V 0 bases short and J 0 bases short, with 8 bases between. CDR3 loop: CASSEYEDTNTGELFF. The CDR3 coding sequence is TGTGCCAGCAGTGAATATGAGGACACGAACACCGGGGAGCTGTTTTTT.

Of note for this clone: At one end, the junction sequence differs from germline, possibly due to a read error. The V gene is TRBV5-4, the J gene TRBJ1-5; the D gene is possibly TRBD1 (5 bases). The CDR3 has 15 residues. Germline lookup yields CDR1 SGHNT and CDR2 YYREEE (reference sequence). The CDR3 DNA is TGCGCCAGCAGCCAAGATCAGTGGGGGGATCAGCCCCAGCATTTT. This translates into CASSQDQWGDQPQHF.

The chain links TRBV6-5 to TRBJ1-6, with no clear D. The germline gives CDR1 MNHEY, CDR2 SVGAGI. Trimming removed 6 bases at V and 8 bases at J, with 11 bases between. The CDR3 runs to 13 residues. The CDR3 region is CASSRDGDSPLHF. For the CDR3, the DNA is TGTGCCAGCAGCCGCGACGGGGATTCACCCCTCCACTTT.

About this clone itself: Its ends do not fully match the called genes, so a read error is possible. Distinct nucleotide sequences in the sample also encode this CDR3. This sequence joins TRBV11-2 and TRBJ2-2; perhaps TRBD2 as D (7 bases). CDR3 length equals 15 residues. Germline V gene lookup returns CDR1 SGHAT and CDR2 FQNNGV. The CDR3 reads CASSSPRGPPGELFF. CDR3 in DNA: TGTGCCAGCAGCTCTCCGCGGGGGCCCCCCGGGGAGCTTTTTTTT.

The chain is built from TRBV4-1 and TRBJ2-7; 7 positions agree with TRBD2. The CDR3 runs to 15 residues. J was trimmed by 6 bases and V by 5 bases; bases with no gene match: 13. From germline, CDR1 is MGHRA and CDR2 YSYEKL. CDR3 in DNA: TGCGCCAGCAGCGGGGGAGGTCAGCGGGGTCTCGAGCAGTACTTC. Its protein is CASSGGGQRGLEQYF.

Comment on this clone: A read error may produce the germline difference seen at one junction end. This chain uses TRBV15 with TRBJ1-2; unclear D gene. The germline V gene encodes CDR1 LNHNV and CDR2 YYDKDF (reference sequence). The CDR3 length is 12 residues. CDR3 loop: CATSRSHYDYTF. CDR3 sequence (DNA): TGTGCCACCAGCAGATCCCACTATGACTACACCTTC.

This clone was found a few times. CDR3 sequence (DNA): TGTGCCAGTAGGCCTCGGACAGGGGCGGGCAATCAGCCCCAGCATTTT. Its protein product is CASRPRTGAGNQPQHF. The genes are TRBV19 and TRBJ1-5; 9 bases match TRBD1. V shed 6 bases and J 2 bases; nucleotides not matched to a gene: 8. CDR1 is LNHDA and CDR2 is SQIVND in the germline V gene (reference sequence). The CDR3 totals 16 residues. The full variable domain, with the rest looked up from reference TRBV19 and TRBJ1-5, is DGGITQSPKYLFRKEGQNVTLSCEQNLNHDAMYWYRQDPGQGLRLIYYSQIVNDFQKGDIAEGYSVSREKKESFPLTVTSAQKNPTAFYLCASRPRTGAGNQPQHFGDGTRLSIL.

The rearrangement uses TRBV7-8 and TRBJ2-2; perhaps TRBD1 as D (6 bases). CDR1 and CDR2 from the germline V gene are SGHVS and FQNEAQ. Trimming stripped 1 base from V and 2 bases from J, with 20 bases between. This CDR3 is built from 19 residues. The CDR3 DNA sequence: TGTGCCAGCAGCTTAGAAGCCCATTACGGACAGATTAACACCGGGGAGCTGTTTTTT. This translates into CASSLEAHYGQINTGELFF.

The chain combines TRBV7-2 with TRBJ1-2; D remains ambiguous. V lost 5 bases and J 1 base, leaving 5 bases between the germline ends. The germline V gene has CDR1 SGHTA and CDR2 FQGNSA. The CDR3 has 12 amino acids. The CDR3 nucleotides read TGTGCCAGCAGCGGCAGTAACTATGGCTACACCTTC. Protein sequence: CASSGSNYGYTF.

The rearrangement joins TRBV5-4 to TRBJ1-1; D might be TRBD1 (5 bases). V gave up 4 bases and J gave up 6 bases, with 22 bases separating them. There are 16 residues in the CDR3. The germline V gene encodes CDR1 SGHNT and CDR2 YYREEE (reference sequence). This chain's CDR3 is CASSQEPQKGSSEAFF. For the CDR3, the DNA is TGTGCCAGCAGCCAGGAGCCACAGAAGGGGTCCTCTGAAGCTTTCTTT.

By sample fraction, this clone is medium-sized (0.01 to 0.1%). The sample carries other DNA sequences with the same CDR3. The genes are TRBV7-9 and TRBJ2-7, with a possible D match to TRBD2 (5 bases). The CDR3 is 13 amino acids. The V end lost 6 bases, the J end lost 2 bases, and 11 bases lay between the germline ends. Germline V gene lookup returns CDR1 SEHNR and CDR2 FQNEAQ (reference sequence). CDR3 amino acids: CASSPLGTYEQYF. For the CDR3, the DNA is TGTGCCAGCAGTCCCCTCGGGACCTACGAGCAGTACTTC.

This rearrangement joins TRBV5-4 to TRBJ1-2, with 9 bases aligning to TRBD1. Germline-derived CDR1 and CDR2 are SGHNT and YYREEE (reference sequence). The CDR3 covers 16 residues. Germline trimming cut 0 bases from V and 8 bases from J; bases unmatched to any gene: 11. The CDR3 region has the DNA TGTGCCAGCAGCTTGGAGGGGACAGGGAGCTATTGGGGCTACACCTTC. Protein sequence: CASSLEGTGSYWGYTF.

The chain links TRBV5-4 to TRBJ1-4; 9 nucleotides align to TRBD1. Germline V gives CDR1 SGHNT, CDR2 YYREEE (reference sequence). The CDR3 is made up of 14 amino acids. Trimming took 4 bases from V and 8 from J; bases not matched to a gene: 6. CDR3 in DNA: TGTGCCAGCAGCATCGGACAGGGGAACGAAAAACTGTTTTTT. Translation: CASSIGQGNEKLFF.

The gene calls are TRBV6-1 and TRBJ2-2, with a weak D call TRBD1 (6 bases). Trimming removed 11 bases at V and 5 bases at J, with 12 bases between. The CDR3 runs to 12 residues. Germline V gives CDR1 MNHNS, CDR2 SASEGT. In nucleotides, the CDR3 is TGTGCCTCCCCAGGGGCAACCGGGGAGCTGTTTTTT. Its protein is CASPGATGELFF.

The J gene is TRBJ2-7, the V gene TRBV7-2, with 7 nucleotides matching TRBD1. The germline CDR1 and CDR2 sequences are SGHTA and FQGNSA. V trimming: 5 bases; J trimming: 3 bases; junction bases outside the gene matches: 7. The CDR3 spans 14 residues. Written as DNA, the CDR3 is TGTGCCAGCAGCCAATCGACAGGGATCTACGAGCAGTACTTC. Amino acids: CASSQSTGIYEQYF.